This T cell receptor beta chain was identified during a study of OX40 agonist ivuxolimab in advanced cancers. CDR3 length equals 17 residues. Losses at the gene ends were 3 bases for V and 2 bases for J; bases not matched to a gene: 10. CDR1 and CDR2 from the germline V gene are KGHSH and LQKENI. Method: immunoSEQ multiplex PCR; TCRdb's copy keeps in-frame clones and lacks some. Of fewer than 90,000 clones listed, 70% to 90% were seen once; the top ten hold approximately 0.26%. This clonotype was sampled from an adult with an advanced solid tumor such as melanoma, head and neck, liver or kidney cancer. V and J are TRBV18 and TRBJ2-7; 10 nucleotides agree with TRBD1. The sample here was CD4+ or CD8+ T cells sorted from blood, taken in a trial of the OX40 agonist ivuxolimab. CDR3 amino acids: CASSPRDRGLSTYEQYF. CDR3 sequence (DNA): TGTGCCAGCTCACCCCGGGACAGGGGTTTATCAACCTACGAGCAGTACTTC.